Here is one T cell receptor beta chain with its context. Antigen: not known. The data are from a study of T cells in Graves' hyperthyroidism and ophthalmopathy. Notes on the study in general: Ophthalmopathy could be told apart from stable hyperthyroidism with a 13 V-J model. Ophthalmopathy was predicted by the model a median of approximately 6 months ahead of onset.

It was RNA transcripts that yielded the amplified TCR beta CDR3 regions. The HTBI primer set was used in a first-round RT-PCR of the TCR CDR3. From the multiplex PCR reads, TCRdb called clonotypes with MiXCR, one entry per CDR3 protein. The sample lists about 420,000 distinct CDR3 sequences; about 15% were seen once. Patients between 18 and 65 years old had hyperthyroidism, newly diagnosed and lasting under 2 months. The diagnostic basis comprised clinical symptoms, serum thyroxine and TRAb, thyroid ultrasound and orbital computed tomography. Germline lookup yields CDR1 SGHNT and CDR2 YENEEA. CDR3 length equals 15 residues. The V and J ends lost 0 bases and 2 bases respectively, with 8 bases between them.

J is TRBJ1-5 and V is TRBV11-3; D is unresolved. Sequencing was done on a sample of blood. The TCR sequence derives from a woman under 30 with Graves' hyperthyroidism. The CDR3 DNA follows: TGTGCCAGCAGCTTAGATGGGTCGGGCAATCAGCCCCAGCATTTT. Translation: CASSLDGSGNQPQHF.